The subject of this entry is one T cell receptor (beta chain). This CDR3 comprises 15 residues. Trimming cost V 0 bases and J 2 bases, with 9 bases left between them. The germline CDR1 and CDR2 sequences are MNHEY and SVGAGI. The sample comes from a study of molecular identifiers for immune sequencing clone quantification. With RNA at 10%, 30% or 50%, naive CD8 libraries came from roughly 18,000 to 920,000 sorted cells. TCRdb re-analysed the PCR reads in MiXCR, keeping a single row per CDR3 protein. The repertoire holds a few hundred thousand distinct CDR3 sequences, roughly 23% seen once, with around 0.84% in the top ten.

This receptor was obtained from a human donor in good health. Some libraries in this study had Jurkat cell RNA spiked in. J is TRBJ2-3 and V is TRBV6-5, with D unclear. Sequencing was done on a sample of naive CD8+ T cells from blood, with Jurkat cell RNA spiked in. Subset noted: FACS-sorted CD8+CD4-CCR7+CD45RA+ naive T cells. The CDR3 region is CASSYSNMDTDTQYF. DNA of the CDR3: TGTGCCAGCAGTTACTCGAACATGGACACAGATACGCAGTATTTT.